A selection of T cell receptor beta chains follows, all from one sample in a study of blood T cell repertoires in COVID-19. The protocol was immunoSEQ multiplex PCR, while the TCRdb copy is restricted to in-frame clones and leaves out a portion. Here the sample spans approximately 250,000 clones, approximately 86% being singletons. Sequencing was performed on peripheral blood. The source is a man aged 18 to 30 with active or convalescent COVID-19. Both conserved end residues are part of each CDR3. A D gene is named only where the DNA matches it firmly. Not all rows give a size; the values are once, few, many and, for expanded clones, a class.

>.|TRBV10-3|.|TRBJ2-5
TGTGCCACCAAGCCCGAGGGAGAGACCCAGTACTTC
CATKPEGETQYF
>once|TRBV11-3|TRBD2|TRBJ2-1
TGTGCCAGCAGCTTATTACCCGGGGGGGGTGAGCAGTTCTTC
CASSLLPGGGEQFF
>.|TRBV19|.|TRBJ1-2
TGTGCCAGTAGTATCCACGGTGGAGGGTCGACGGGCTATGGCTACACCTTC
CASSIHGGGSTGYGYTF
>.|TRBV5-1|TRBD2|TRBJ2-7
TGCGCCAGCAGCCCACCGGGGGGGGAAGCTGTGTACGAGCAGTACTTC
CASSPPGGEAVYEQYF
>.|TRBV20-1|TRBD1|TRBJ2-3
TGCAGTGCTAGTGGGACAGGGGGAGTAGATACGCAGTATTTT
CSASGTGGVDTQYF
>.|TRBV19|.|TRBJ1-6
TGTGCCAGTAGTATAGGGGGCGCCGCGGCTTCACCCCTCCACTTT
CASSIGGAAASPLHF
>.|TRBV18|TRBD1|TRBJ1-2
TGTGCCAGCTCACCAGGGACAGGTTTCCAGATTTTCTATGGCTACACCTTC
CASSPGTGFQIFYGYTF
>.|TRBV27|.|TRBJ2-1
TGTGCCAGCAGTTTCCCCGACAGTTACAATGAGCAGTTCTTC
CASSFPDSYNEQFF
>.|TRBV11-2|.|TRBJ2-2
TGTGCCAGCAGCTCCGGACTGGGAGAGTCCGGGGAGCTGTTTTTT
CASSSGLGESGELFF
>.|TRBV28|TRBD1|TRBJ1-3
TGTGCCACCAGAGACAGGGCGTACACCATATATTTT
CATRDRAYTIYF
>once|TRBV6-5|TRBD2|TRBJ2-3
TGTGCCAGCAGTCCGCGGACTAGCCAGGATACGCAGTATTTT
CASSPRTSQDTQYF
>.|TRBV9|.|TRBJ2-7
TGTGCCAGCAGCGTACAAGGGACTTCCTACGAGCAGTACTTC
CASSVQGTSYEQYF
>few|TRBV6-5|.|TRBJ2-7
TGTGCCAGCAGTTACTCGATGGAGGAGTACTTC
CASSYSMEEYF
>.|TRBV5-1|TRBD2|TRBJ2-5
TGCGCCAGCAGCCGTAGCGGGGGGGCCTTAGAGACCCAGTACTTC
CASSRSGGALETQYF
>.|TRBV6-6|TRBD2|TRBJ2-3
TGTGCCAGCGCGGGAGAGGTGGGAGATACGCAGTATTTT
CASAGEVGDTQYF
>.|TRBV2|TRBD1|TRBJ2-7
TGTGCCAGCAGTTTAGGGACAGGGGGCTACGAGCAGTACTTC
CASSLGTGGYEQYF
>.|TRBV3-1/TRBV3-2|TRBD2|TRBJ2-7
TGTGCCAGCCCCGACCGAGGAGGGACTAGCGGTCTTTACGAGCAGTACTTC
CASPDRGGTSGLYEQYF
>once|TRBV24-1|TRBD2|TRBJ2-1
TGTGCCACCAGTGACCAATCTAGCGGTTCCTACAATGAGCAGTTCTTC
CATSDQSSGSYNEQFF
>once|TRBV6-5|.|TRBJ1-2
TGTGCCAGCAGTCCCGGCGACTGGGGCATTCTCGGCTACACCTTC
CASSPGDWGILGYTF
>.|TRBV6-5|.|TRBJ1-2
TGTGCCAGCAGTTACCTGGACAAAAAGGATGGCTACACCTTC
CASSYLDKKDGYTF
>.|TRBV27|.|TRBJ2-7
TGTGCCAGCAGTTTAAGTGGTGGGACATCGGCCTACGAGCAGTACTTC
CASSLSGGTSAYEQYF
>.|TRBV10-3|.|TRBJ2-2
TGTGCCATCAGGGGCAGTGTCGGGGAGCTGTTTTTT
CAIRGSVGELFF
>.|TRBV29-1|.|TRBJ2-7
TGCAGCGTTCACGGACAGACGGTCTCCGAGCAGTACTTC
CSVHGQTVSEQYF
>.|TRBV3-1/TRBV3-2|TRBD1|TRBJ1-2
TGTGCCAGCAGTCAGGGGGCGAGGGGCTACACCTTC
CASSQGARGYTF